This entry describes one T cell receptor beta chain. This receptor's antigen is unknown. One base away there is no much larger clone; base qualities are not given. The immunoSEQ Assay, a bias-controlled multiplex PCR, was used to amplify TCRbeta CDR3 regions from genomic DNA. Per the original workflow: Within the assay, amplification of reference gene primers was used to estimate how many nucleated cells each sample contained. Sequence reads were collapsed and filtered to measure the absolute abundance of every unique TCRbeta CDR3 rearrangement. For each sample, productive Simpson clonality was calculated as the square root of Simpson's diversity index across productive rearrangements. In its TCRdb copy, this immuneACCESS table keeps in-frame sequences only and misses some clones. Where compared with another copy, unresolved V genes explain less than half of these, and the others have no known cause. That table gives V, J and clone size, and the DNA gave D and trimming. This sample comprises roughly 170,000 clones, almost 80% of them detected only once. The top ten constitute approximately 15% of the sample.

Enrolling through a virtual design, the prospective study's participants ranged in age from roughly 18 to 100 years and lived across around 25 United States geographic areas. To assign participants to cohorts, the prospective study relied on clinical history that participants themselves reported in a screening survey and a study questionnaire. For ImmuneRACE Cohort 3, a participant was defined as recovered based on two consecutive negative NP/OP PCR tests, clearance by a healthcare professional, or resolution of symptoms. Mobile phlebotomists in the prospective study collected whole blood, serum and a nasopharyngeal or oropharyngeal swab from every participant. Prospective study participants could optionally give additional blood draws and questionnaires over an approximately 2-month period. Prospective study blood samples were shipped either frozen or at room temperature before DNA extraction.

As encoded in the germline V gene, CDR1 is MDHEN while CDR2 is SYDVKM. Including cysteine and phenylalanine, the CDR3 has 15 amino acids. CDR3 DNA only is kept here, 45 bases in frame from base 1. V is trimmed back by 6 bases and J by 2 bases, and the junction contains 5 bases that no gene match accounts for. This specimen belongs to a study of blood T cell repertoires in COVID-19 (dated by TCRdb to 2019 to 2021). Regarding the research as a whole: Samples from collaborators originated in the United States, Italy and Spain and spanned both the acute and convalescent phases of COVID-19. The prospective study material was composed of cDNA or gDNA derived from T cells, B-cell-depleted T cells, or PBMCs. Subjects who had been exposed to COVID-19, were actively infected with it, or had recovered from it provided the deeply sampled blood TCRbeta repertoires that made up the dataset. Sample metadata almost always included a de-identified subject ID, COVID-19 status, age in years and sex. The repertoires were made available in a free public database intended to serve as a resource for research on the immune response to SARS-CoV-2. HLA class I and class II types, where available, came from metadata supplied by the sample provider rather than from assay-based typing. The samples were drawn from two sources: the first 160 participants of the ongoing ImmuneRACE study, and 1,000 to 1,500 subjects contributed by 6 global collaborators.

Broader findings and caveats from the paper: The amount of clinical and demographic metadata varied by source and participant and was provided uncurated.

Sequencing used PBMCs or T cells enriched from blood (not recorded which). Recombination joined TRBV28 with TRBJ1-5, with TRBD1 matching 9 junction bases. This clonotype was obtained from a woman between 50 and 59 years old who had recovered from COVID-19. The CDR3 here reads CASSSGQGGNQPQHF. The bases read TGTGCCAGCAGCTCGGGACAGGGAGGCAATCAGCCCCAGCATTTT.